The source of this TCR beta chain is a study of cytomegalovirus exposure and HLA in healthy donors. Overall study: A data release that came early held roughly 80 million unique TCRs from HLA-typed donors. General study findings and limits: Clonal expansion was found to be greater in HLA-associated TCR beta chains than in equally common others in a later analysis. Solely CMV serostatus was available to characterize immune exposure.

In the PCR, 60 Vbeta and 13 Jbeta primers were used. Some clones are missing from TCRdb's copy, which holds only in-frame ones; the method was immunoSEQ multiplex PCR. The data show about 140,000 clones, and the top ten clones hold 0.96%. The V gene's germline CDR1 is SQVTM and CDR2 ANQGSEA. V gave up 7 bases and J gave up 2 bases; unmatched junction bases: 8. The CDR3 runs to 14 residues. Worth noting for this clone: Its antigen is undetermined.

The V gene is TRBV29-1, the J gene TRBJ2-7, with TRBD2 matching over 10 bases. The receptor comes from a male donor in good health and CMV-seronegative. The sequenced sample was PBMCs. CDR3 coding DNA: TGCAGCGCTACCCCGCTAGCGGGAGCCTACGAGCAGTACTTC. This translates into CSATPLAGAYEQYF.